The rows below give T cell receptor beta chains drawn from one sample of a study of CD8 T cells in ankylosing spondylitis. Using its own MiXCR run on the 5' RACE reads, TCRdb lists one record per CDR3 protein. The sample lists 150,000 to 200,000 distinct CDR3 sequences, under 15% seen once, with roughly 9.6% in the top ten. Material for sequencing was blood, either unsorted or a sorted T cell fraction (not recorded which). These receptors all stem from a female donor with ankylosing spondylitis or in good health (not recorded which). CDR3s include the opening cysteine and the closing phenylalanine or tryptophan. Each record gives: CDR3 DNA, CDR3 protein, D gene, clone size, J gene, V gene. The D gene is left open where the match is weak. Rows may omit the clone size; those that give it use once, few, many or a size class.

TGCGCCAGCAGCCAAGAAAACGGCTACAATCAGCCCCAGCATTTT	CASSQENGYNQPQHF	NA	NA	TRBJ1-5	TRBV4-3
TGCGCCAGCAGCTTGACCCGGGACAGACTCACCGGGGAGCTGTTTTTT	CASSLTRDRLTGELFF	TRBD1	many	TRBJ2-2	TRBV5-1
TGTGCCAGCGGACAGATTGGGTACGAGCAGTACTTC	CASGQIGYEQYF	NA	NA	TRBJ2-7	TRBV12-3/TRBV12-4
TGCGCCAGCAGTGATCGCGGGGCGGGGGCAGATACGCAGTATTTT	CASSDRGAGADTQYF	TRBD2	few	TRBJ2-3	TRBV10-2
TGTGCCATCAGGCCCCGGGACAATAGCGAGCAGTACTTC	CAIRPRDNSEQYF	NA	many	TRBJ2-7	TRBV10-3
TGTGCCAGCAGACCCGGGACTAGCGGGAGTAATGAGCAGTTCTTC	CASRPGTSGSNEQFF	TRBD2	many	TRBJ2-1	TRBV6-1
TGTGCCAGCAGCCTAGATGTGACGGATCAGCCCCAGCATTTT	CASSLDVTDQPQHF	NA	many	TRBJ1-5	TRBV7-6
TGCGCCAGCAGCTTGGCCGGAACAGGGGGATCACCCCTCCACTTT	CASSLAGTGGSPLHF	TRBD1	many	TRBJ1-6	TRBV5-1
TGCGCCAGCAGCTTGGCCGCGGGCGGAAGCTATGGCTACACCTTC	CASSLAAGGSYGYTF	NA	NA	TRBJ1-2	TRBV5-1
TGTGCCAGCAGCCGAGATCAGTTTCAGCCCCAGCATTTT	CASSRDQFQPQHF	NA	NA	TRBJ1-5	TRBV3-1
TGTGCCAGCAGTTTAAATCCTTTCTATGGCTACACCTTC	CASSLNPFYGYTF	NA	many	TRBJ1-2	TRBV12-3/TRBV12-4
TGCGCCAGCAGCCTGGGGACAGGGGTCAACAATGAGCAGTTCTTC	CASSLGTGVNNEQFF	TRBD1	few	TRBJ2-1	TRBV5-1
TGTGCCAGCAGCCAACTCGGGGCTGGGAGCACTGAAGCTTTCTTT	CASSQLGAGSTEAFF	NA	many	TRBJ1-1	TRBV3-1
TGTGCCAGCAGCCTAGAAGACATCTACAATGAGCAGTTCTTC	CASSLEDIYNEQFF	NA	many	TRBJ2-1	TRBV4-2
TGTGCCATCAGTGAGTGGTGGCGGCCTAGCGGGGGAAATGAGCAGTTCTTC	CAISEWWRPSGGNEQFF	TRBD2	many	TRBJ2-1	TRBV10-3
TGTGCCAGCAGCTTGGCCTATGGAGGGTCCGAGCAGTACTTC	CASSLAYGGSEQYF	NA	many	TRBJ2-7	TRBV7-6
TGTGCCAGCAGTTTCCCTCGCGGGGCTAACTATGGCTACACCTTC	CASSFPRGANYGYTF	NA	many	TRBJ1-2	TRBV12-3/TRBV12-4
TGTGCCTGGAGTGTCCCTGGGATCCCCTTCCCCTACACCTTC	CAWSVPGIPFPYTF	NA	NA	TRBJ1-2	TRBV30
TGTGCCAGCACCCAGGACAGGGTAGACACCGGGGAGCTGTTTTTT	CASTQDRVDTGELFF	TRBD1	few	TRBJ2-2	TRBV7-9
TGTGCCAGCAGCGAGGCCTACGAGCAGTACTTC	CASSEAYEQYF	NA	many	TRBJ2-7	TRBV7-2
TGTGCCAGCAGCCCTTCGACAGGGGGCTTGGGCACTGAAGCTTTCTTT	CASSPSTGGLGTEAFF	TRBD1	many	TRBJ1-1	TRBV7-9
TGCAGTGCTAGAGCCTGGAATACCTACAATGAGCAGTTCTTC	CSARAWNTYNEQFF	NA	few	TRBJ2-1	TRBV20-1
TGCAGCGTTGTGACTAGCGGGAACACCGGGGAGCTGTTTTTT	CSVVTSGNTGELFF	TRBD2	many	TRBJ2-2	TRBV29-1
TGTGCCAGCAGTTTGAGGGGCCCTAGCTCCTACGAGCAGTACTTC	CASSLRGPSSYEQYF	NA	many	TRBJ2-7	TRBV28
TGCAGTATCCTCGGCCGGGGGGTAGGAAACACCATATATTTT	CSILGRGVGNTIYF	NA	NA	TRBJ1-3	TRBV20-1